Below, one T cell receptor beta chain is given with its context. The sample originates from a study of blood T cell repertoires in COVID-19. Study details: COVID-19 samples, acute and convalescent, were from the United States, Italy and Spain.

Trimming removed 3 bases from V and 5 bases from J; junction bases left unmatched: 6. Per the germline V gene, CDR1 is SGHTA and CDR2 is FQGNSA. CDR3 length: 15 amino acids. Methods used by the authors: Amplification of reference gene primers provided the estimated nucleated cell counts. The assay was immunoSEQ multiplex PCR, and TCRdb's table has in-frame clones only and misses some. D and trimming were read from the DNA, whereas the V and J calls and clone size are those reported in that table. This sample yields around 15,000 clones, of which roughly nine tenths are seen a single time; 9% to 12% belongs to the top ten.

The gene calls are TRBV7-2 and TRBJ2-5, with 10 positions matching TRBD2. The sequenced material came from peripheral blood. The receptor's source is a man of 80 years or more with acute or convalescent COVID-19. DNA for the CDR3: TGTGCCAGCAGCTTTCGGACTAGCGGTGGGGAGACCCAGTACTTC. This encodes CASSFRTSGGETQYF.